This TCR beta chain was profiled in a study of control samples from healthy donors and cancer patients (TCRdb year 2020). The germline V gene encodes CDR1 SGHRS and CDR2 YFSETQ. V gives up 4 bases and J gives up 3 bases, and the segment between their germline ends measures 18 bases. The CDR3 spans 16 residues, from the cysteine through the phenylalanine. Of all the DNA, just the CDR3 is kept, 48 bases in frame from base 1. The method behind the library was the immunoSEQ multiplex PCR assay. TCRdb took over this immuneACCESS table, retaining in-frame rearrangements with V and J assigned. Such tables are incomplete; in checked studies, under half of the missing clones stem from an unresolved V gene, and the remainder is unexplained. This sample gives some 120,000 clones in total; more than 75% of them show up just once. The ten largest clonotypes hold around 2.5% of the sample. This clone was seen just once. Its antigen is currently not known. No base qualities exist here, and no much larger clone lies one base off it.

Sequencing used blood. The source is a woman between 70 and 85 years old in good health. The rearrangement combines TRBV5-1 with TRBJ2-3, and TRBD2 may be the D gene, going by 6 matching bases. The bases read TGCGCCAGCAGCCCGGGGGAGGCAGCCGGAACAGATACGCAGTATTTT. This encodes CASSPGEAAGTDTQYF.